Following are 7 T cell receptor beta chains from one sample sequenced in a study of regulatory T cells in long-lasting Graves disease. Both iRepertoire HTBI primers and Arm-PCR of CDR3 regions were used to build the TCR beta libraries. TCRdb analysed the multiplex PCR reads with MiXCR anew, one entry per CDR3 protein. The table includes 450,000 or so distinct CDR3 sequences, less than 25% detected once. Time point noted: persistent/refractory GD, antithyroid drugs over 5 years with positive TRAb. Construction of the TCR library relied on RNA isolated from PBMCs. This material consisted of peripheral blood mononuclear cells (PBMCs), taken when the disease was refractory, from a patient treated with antithyroid drugs. The receptors come from a female donor with Graves disease.

This clonotype occurred many times. V is TRBV4-1 and J is TRBJ2-5; D may be TRBD2 (6 bases). With 0 bases removed from V and 5 bases from J, the gap between germline ends came to 13 bases. CDR3 length equals 15 residues. The germline V gene has CDR1 MGHRA and CDR2 YSYEKL. This CDR3 reads CASSQELARRETQYF. The CDR3 DNA is TGCGCCAGCAGCCAAGAACTAGCTCGGAGGGAGACCCAGTACTTC.

This clonotype was detected ten times or more. One junction end does not reproduce the germline sequence, and a read error may be involved. This sequence joins TRBV25-1 and TRBJ1-1; TRBD1 aligns across 7 bases. Germline CDR1 is MGHDK and CDR2 is SYGVNS. This CDR3 comprises 13 residues. In DNA, the CDR3 is TGTGCCAGCCGTGAGGGGGCAGTGACTGAAGCTTTCTTT. Translation: CASREGAVTEAFF.

The V gene is TRBV6-1, the J gene TRBJ2-2; 7 bases are a match to TRBD1. Looked up from germline, CDR1 is MNHNS and CDR2 is SASEGT. V dropped 6 bases and J dropped 5; count of bases not matched to a gene: 3. The CDR3 consists of 13 residues. DNA of the CDR3: TGTGCCAGCAGATCAGGGGGTACCGGGGAGCTGTTTTTT. Its translation is CASRSGGTGELFF.

This chain links TRBV20-1 with TRBJ2-7; unclear D gene. The CDR3 sequence is 15 residues long. The V end was cut by 3 bases, the J end by 1 base, with 16 bases between. Germline CDR1 DFQATT, CDR2 SNEGSKA (reference sequence). CDR3 region: CSASSPRTESYEQYF. The DNA for the CDR3 is TGCAGTGCTAGTAGCCCCAGAACCGAATCCTACGAGCAGTACTTC.

In the case of this clonotype: This may be a read error: a much more frequent sequence differs by one nucleotide. This chain uses TRBV2 with TRBJ2-7, with D tentatively TRBD1 or TRBD2 (5 bases each). Germline values: CDR1 SNHLY, CDR2 FYNNEI. CDR3 length: 14 residues. The CDR3 coding sequence is TGTGCCAGCAGTGACCGGGGCAGTTCCTACGGGCAGTACTTC. The encoded protein is CASSDRGSSYGQYF.

The chain uses TRBV29-1 and TRBJ2-2, with TRBD1 as a possible D gene (6 bases). The V end was cut by 7 bases, the J end by 0 bases, with 9 bases between. The germline V gene encodes CDR1 SQVTM and CDR2 ANQGSEA. CDR3 length: 13 amino acids. This CDR3 is CSAQGSNTGELFF. The CDR3 region has the DNA TGCAGCGCACAGGGATCGAACACCGGGGAGCTGTTTTTT.

Many counts were recorded for this clonotype. The chain has TRBV7-2 and TRBJ1-2, with D possibly matching TRBD1 (5 bases). The CDR3 consists of 13 residues. Trimming took 5 bases from V and 5 from J, leaving 12 bases between them. CDR1 SGHTA and CDR2 FQGNSA come from the germline V gene. This chain's CDR3 is CASSRDVDYGYTF. CDR3 sequence (DNA): TGTGCCAGCAGCCGGGACGTCGATTATGGCTACACCTTC.